A single sample gave rise to the 9 T cell receptor beta chains below, sequenced in a study of OX40 agonist ivuxolimab in advanced cancers. Sequencing was performed with immunoSEQ multiplex PCR; in TCRdb, only in-frame clones are kept and a portion is missing. Of some 150,000 clones listed, approximately 94% are singletons. The sequences come from CD4+ or CD8+ T cells sorted from blood, collected in a trial of the OX40 agonist ivuxolimab. All receptors derive from an adult with an advanced solid tumor such as melanoma, head and neck, liver or kidney cancer.

The genes are TRBV6-1 and TRBJ1-2, with a possible D match to TRBD1 (6 bases). V dropped 4 bases and J dropped 2 bases, with 8 bases sitting between them. This CDR3 contains 13 residues. Germline V gene data show CDR1 as MNHNS and CDR2 as SASEGT. The CDR3: CASSVQGNYGYTF. CDR3 bases: TGTGCCAGCAGTGTACAGGGAAACTATGGCTACACCTTC.

The chain recombines TRBV5-1 with TRBJ2-2; 7 nucleotides line up with TRBD2. The length of the CDR3 is 16 residues. V lost 0 bases, J lost 2 bases, and 4 bases stayed unmatched. Looked up from germline, CDR1 is SGHRS and CDR2 is YFSETQ. CDR3 DNA: TGCGCCAGCAGCTTGGAACCGACTAGCAACACCGGGGAGCTGTTTTTT. Encoded protein: CASSLEPTSNTGELFF.

The chain is built from TRBV4-2 and TRBJ2-3; the D is unclear. Trimming took off 1 base at V and 2 bases at J, with 10 bases between the two ends. The CDR3 is 15 amino acids. Per germline, CDR1 LGHNA and CDR2 YNFKEQ. CDR3 nucleotides: TGTGCCAGCAGCCAAGTTGTCTCTTCCACAGATACGCAGTATTTT. Its protein is CASSQVVSSTDTQYF.

V usage is TRBV6-5 and J usage is TRBJ1-3; no firm D call. This CDR3 spans 15 amino acids. Germline V CDR1 and CDR2: MNHEY, SVGAGI. Trimming took off 5 bases at V and 4 bases at J, with 15 bases between the two ends. This CDR3 is CASSPPGVRGNTIYF. As DNA, the CDR3 is TGTGCCAGCAGTCCGCCCGGGGTGAGAGGAAACACCATATATTTT.

The chain joins TRBV9 to TRBJ2-7; possibly TRBD1 for D (5 bases). Germline lookup yields CDR1 SGDLS and CDR2 YYNGEE. The V end lost 0 bases, the J end lost 1 base, and 8 bases lay between the germline ends. The CDR3 is 14 amino acids. DNA of the CDR3: TGTGCCAGCAGCGTAGAGGGGAAATCCTACGAGCAGTACTTC. It is translated as CASSVEGKSYEQYF.

CDR3 in DNA: TGTGCCAGCAGCTTCATGGCTAGCGGGGGTTTGGAGACCCAGTACTTC. It specifies CASSFMASGGLETQYF. This sequence joins TRBV5-6 and TRBJ2-5, with 10 positions matching TRBD2. J gave up 5 bases and V 2 bases, and 9 bases lay outside the gene matches. The CDR3 sequence is 16 residues long. CDR1 SGHDT and CDR2 YYEEEE come from the germline V gene. Full variable domain (outside the CDR3, taken from reference TRBV5-6 and TRBJ2-5): DAGVTQSPTHLIKTRGQQVTLRCSPKSGHDTVSWYQQALGQGPQFIFQYYEEEERQRGNFPDRFSGHQFPNYSSELNVNALLLGDSALYLCASSFMASGGLETQYFGPGTRLLVL.

V and J are TRBV19 and TRBJ2-1; TRBD2 matches 10 bases. Germline lookup yields CDR1 LNHDA and CDR2 SQIVND (reference sequence). The CDR3 is made up of 17 amino acids. V shed 1 base, J shed 5 bases, and the junction held 8 bases outside the gene matches. The CDR3: CASSIGGRLAGHNEQFF. The CDR3 DNA is TGTGCCAGTAGTATAGGGGGCCGACTAGCGGGCCACAATGAGCAGTTCTTC.

This clone showed up just a few times. This rearrangement joins TRBV28 to TRBJ2-7; 10 bases match TRBD1. The CDR3 is 16 amino acids. V trimming: 2 bases; J trimming: 6 bases; junction bases outside the gene matches: 10. Germline V gene data show CDR1 as MDHEN and CDR2 as SYDVKM. DNA of the CDR3: TGTGCCAGCAGTTTACCTGGTGCCGGGACAGGGGTCGAGCAGTACTTC. Protein sequence: CASSLPGAGTGVEQYF.

The V gene is TRBV18, the J gene TRBJ2-3; D call uncertain. The CDR3 runs 15 residues. Germline V gene lookup returns CDR1 KGHSH and CDR2 LQKENI. V was clipped by 4 bases and J by 0 bases, with 11 bases between them. CDR3 in amino acids: CASSRSSPSTDTQYF. The CDR3 coding sequence is TGTGCCAGCTCACGATCGTCCCCTAGCACAGATACGCAGTATTTT.